This T cell receptor (beta chain) was profiled in a study of T-cell memory formation after mild COVID-19. With constant-segment primers, 5'RACE yielded cDNA libraries of TCR alpha and TCR beta that carried sample barcodes and UMIs. TCRdb passed the 5' RACE reads through MiXCR, listing each CDR3 protein once. The profile shows 100,000 to 150,000 distinct CDR3 sequences, roughly 6% of them singletons. V lost 1 base, J lost 2 bases, and 8 bases lay in between. Germline V lookup: CDR1 KGHSH, CDR2 LQKENI. The CDR3 runs to 14 residues. This rearrangement joins TRBV18 to TRBJ1-1; the D is unclear. The sample consisted of PBMCs or a T cell subset sorted from them (not recorded which). This receptor was identified in an adult woman who had mild COVID-19 (a few samples of this study predate the infection). Cell type and time point are not known. The CDR3 spells CASSPRTLNTEAFF. In DNA, the CDR3 is TGTGCCAGCTCACCACGGACCCTCAACACTGAAGCTTTCTTT.